The clone carrying this T cell receptor beta chain appeared a few times. Germline values: CDR1 MNHEY, CDR2 SVGAGI. After removal of 0 bases from V and 0 bases from J, the junction contained 2 bases not matched to a gene. The CDR3 has 17 amino acids. A TCRbeta library incorporating unique molecular identifiers was prepared. TCRdb re-called the PCR reads through MiXCR, storing one row per CDR3 protein. Among nearly 550,000 distinct CDR3 sequences listed, approximately 16% were seen once. The sample comes from a study of T-cell reconstitution after alpha-beta-depleted transplantation in children. The source was PBMCs from the stem cell graft donor, collected from the stem cell graft. The receptor's source is a human donor who donated a stem cell graft to a child with acute lymphoblastic leukemia. This chain links TRBV6-5 with TRBJ2-6, with 7 positions matching TRBD2. CDR3 sequence reads: CASSYSAGDSGANVLTF. DNA of the CDR3: TGTGCCAGCAGTTACTCGGCGGGGGACTCTGGGGCCAACGTCCTGACTTTC.